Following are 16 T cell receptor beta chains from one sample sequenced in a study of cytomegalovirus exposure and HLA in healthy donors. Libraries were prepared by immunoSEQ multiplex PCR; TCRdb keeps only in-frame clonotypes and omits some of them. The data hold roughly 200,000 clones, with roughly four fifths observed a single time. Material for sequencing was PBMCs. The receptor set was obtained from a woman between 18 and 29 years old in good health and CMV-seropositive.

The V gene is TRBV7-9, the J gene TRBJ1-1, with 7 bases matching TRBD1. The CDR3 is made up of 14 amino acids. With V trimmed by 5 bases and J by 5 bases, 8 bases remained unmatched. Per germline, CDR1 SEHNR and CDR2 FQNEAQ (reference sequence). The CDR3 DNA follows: TGTGCCAGCAGCCCACTGACAGGGCAGACTGAAGCTTTCTTT. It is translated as CASSPLTGQTEAFF.

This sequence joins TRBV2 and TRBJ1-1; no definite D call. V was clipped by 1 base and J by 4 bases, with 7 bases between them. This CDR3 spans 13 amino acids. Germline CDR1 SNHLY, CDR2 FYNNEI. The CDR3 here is CASSEGGATEAFF. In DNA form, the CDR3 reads TGTGCCAGCAGTGAAGGAGGAGCCACTGAAGCTTTCTTT.

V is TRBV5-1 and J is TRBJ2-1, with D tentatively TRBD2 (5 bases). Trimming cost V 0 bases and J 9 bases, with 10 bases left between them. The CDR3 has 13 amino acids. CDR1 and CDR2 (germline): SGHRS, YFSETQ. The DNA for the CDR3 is TGCGCCAGCAGCTTGGATCTTGGAGGTGAGCAGTTCTTC. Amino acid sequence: CASSLDLGGEQFF.

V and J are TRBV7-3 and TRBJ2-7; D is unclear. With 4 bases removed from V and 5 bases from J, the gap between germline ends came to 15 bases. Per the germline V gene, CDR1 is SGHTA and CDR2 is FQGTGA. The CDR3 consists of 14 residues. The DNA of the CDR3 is TGTGCCAGCAGCTACTCTCTCCGATTGCACGAGCAGTACTTC. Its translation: CASSYSLRLHEQYF.

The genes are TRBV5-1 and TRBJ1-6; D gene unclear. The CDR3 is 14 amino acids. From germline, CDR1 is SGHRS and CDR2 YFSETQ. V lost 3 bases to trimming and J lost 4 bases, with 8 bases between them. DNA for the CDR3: TGCGCCAGCAGCTGGGGAGATTATAATTCACCCCTCCACTTT. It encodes CASSWGDYNSPLHF.

The CDR3 sequence is CASSPGRGRNIQYF. CDR3 sequence (DNA): TGTGCCAGCTCACCCGGGCGGGGGAGGAACATTCAGTACTTC. This sequence joins TRBV9 and TRBJ2-4; 7 nucleotides align to TRBD2. The CDR3 covers 14 residues. V lost 7 bases to trimming and J lost 7 bases; unmatched junction nucleotides: 11. Germline CDR1 is SGDLS and CDR2 is YYNGEE.

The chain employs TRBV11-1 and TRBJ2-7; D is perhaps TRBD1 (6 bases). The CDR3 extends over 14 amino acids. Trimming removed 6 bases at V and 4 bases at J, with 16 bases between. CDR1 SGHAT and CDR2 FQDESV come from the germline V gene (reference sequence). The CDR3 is CASSLLRQGYEQYF. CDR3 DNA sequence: TGTGCCAGCAGTCTCCTTCGGCAGGGGTACGAGCAGTACTTC.

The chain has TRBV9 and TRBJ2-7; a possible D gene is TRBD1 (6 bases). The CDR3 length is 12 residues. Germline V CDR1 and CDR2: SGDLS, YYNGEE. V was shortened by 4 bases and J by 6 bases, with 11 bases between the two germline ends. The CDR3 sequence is CASSSSGVEQYF. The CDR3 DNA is TGTGCCAGCAGCTCATCAGGGGTCGAGCAGTACTTC. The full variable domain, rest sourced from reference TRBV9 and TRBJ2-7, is DSGVTQTPKHLITATGQRVTLRCSPRSGDLSVYWYQQSLDQGLQFLIQYYNGEERAKGNILERFSAQQFPDLHSELNLSSLELGDSALYFCASSSSGVEQYFGPGTRLTVT.

The CDR3 spells CASSLRSSGAIQYF. The CDR3 DNA reads as TGTGCCAGCAGCCTAAGGTCTAGCGGGGCCATTCAGTACTTC. V and J are TRBV5-8 and TRBJ2-4; 9 bases line up with TRBD2. J gave up 9 bases and V 4 bases, and 8 bases lay outside the gene matches. Germline values: CDR1 SGHTS, CDR2 YDEGEE. This CDR3 spans 14 amino acids. Combining the CDR3 with reference TRBV5-8 and TRBJ2-4 gives the whole variable domain EAGVTQSPTHLIKTRGQQATLRCSPISGHTSVYWYQQALGLGLQFLLWYDEGEERNRGNFPPRFSGRQFPNYSSELNVNALELEDSALYLCASSLRSSGAIQYFGAGTRLSVL.

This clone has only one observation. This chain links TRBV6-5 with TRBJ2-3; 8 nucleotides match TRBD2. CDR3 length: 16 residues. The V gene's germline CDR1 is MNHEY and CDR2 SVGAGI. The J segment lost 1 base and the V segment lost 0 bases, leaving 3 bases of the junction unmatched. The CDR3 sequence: CASSYSSRGGTDTQYF. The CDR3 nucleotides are TGTGCCAGCAGTTACTCCTCGCGGGGGGGCACAGATACGCAGTATTTT.

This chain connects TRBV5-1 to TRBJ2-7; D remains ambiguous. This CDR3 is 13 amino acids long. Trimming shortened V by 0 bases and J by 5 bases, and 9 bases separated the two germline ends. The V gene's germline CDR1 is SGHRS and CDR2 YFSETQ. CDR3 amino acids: CASSLARRDEQYF. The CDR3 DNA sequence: TGCGCCAGCAGCTTGGCGAGGAGAGACGAGCAGTACTTC.

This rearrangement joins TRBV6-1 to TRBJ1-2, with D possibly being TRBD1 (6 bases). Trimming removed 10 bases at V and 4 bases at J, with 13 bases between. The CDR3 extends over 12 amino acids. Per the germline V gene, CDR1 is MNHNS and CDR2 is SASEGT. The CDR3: CATHGDTYGYTF. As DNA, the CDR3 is TGTGCCACTCACGGGGACACCTATGGCTACACCTTC.

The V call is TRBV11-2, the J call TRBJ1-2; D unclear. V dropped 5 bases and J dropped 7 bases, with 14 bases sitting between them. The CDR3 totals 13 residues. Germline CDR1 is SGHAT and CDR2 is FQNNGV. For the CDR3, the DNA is TGTGCCAGCAGCCACTTACTGATATCTGGCTACACCTTC. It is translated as CASSHLLISGYTF.

DNA of the CDR3: TGCGCCAGCAGCCAAGGCGACACAGATACGCAGTATTTT. It encodes CASSQGDTDTQYF. This rearrangement joins TRBV4-1 to TRBJ2-3; no clear D. V was shortened by 1 base and J by 2 bases, with 4 bases between the two germline ends. Germline V gives CDR1 MGHRA, CDR2 YSYEKL. The CDR3 loop spans 13 amino acids.

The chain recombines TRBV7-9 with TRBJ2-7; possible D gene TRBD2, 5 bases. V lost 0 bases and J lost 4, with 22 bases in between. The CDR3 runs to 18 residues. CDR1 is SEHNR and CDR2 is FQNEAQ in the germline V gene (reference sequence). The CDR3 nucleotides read TGTGCCAGCAGCTTAGCGGGTAATTGGGAGAGGGCCTCTTACGAGCAGTACTTC. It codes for CASSLAGNWERASYEQYF.

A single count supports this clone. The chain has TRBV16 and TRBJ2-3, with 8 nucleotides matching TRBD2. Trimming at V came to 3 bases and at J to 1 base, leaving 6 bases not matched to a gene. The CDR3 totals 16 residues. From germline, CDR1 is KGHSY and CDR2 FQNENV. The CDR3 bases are TGTGCCAGCAGCCACGACGGGCGGGGGGGCACAGATACGCAGTATTTT. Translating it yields CASSHDGRGGTDTQYF.